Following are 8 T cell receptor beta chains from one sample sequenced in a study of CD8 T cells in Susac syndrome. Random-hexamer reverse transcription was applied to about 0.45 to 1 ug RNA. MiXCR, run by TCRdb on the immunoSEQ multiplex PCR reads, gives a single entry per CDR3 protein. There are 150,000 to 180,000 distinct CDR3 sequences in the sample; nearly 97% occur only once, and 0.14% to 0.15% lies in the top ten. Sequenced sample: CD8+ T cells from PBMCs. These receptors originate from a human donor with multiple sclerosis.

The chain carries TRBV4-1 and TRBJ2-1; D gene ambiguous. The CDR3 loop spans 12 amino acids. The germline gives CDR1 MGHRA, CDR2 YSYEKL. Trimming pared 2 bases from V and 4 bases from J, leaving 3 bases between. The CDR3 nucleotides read TGCGCCAGCAGCCAACCATACAATGAGCAGTTCTTC. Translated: CASSQPYNEQFF.

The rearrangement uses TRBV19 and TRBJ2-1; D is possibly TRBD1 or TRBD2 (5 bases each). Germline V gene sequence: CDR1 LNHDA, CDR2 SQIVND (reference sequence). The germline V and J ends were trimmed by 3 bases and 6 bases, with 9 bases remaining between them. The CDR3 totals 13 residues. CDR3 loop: CASSITGANEQFF. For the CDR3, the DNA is TGTGCCAGTAGTATCACCGGGGCCAATGAGCAGTTCTTC.

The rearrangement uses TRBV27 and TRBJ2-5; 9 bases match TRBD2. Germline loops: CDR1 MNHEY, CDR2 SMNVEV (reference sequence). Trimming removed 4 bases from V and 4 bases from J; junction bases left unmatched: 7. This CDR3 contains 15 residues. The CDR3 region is CASSSHVSGGETQYF. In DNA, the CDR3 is TGTGCCAGCAGTTCTCACGTTAGCGGGGGAGAGACCCAGTACTTC.

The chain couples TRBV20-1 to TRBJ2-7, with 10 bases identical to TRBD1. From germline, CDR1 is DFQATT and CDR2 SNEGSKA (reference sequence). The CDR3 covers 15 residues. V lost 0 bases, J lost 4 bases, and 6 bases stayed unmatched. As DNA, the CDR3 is TGCAGTGCTAGAGATTGGGACAGGGGTTCGTACGAGCAGTACTTC. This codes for CSARDWDRGSYEQYF.

The CDR3 region has the DNA TGCAGTGCCACGGGGGGGAACAATGAGCAGTTCTTC. Translation: CSATGGNNEQFF. V and J are TRBV20-1 and TRBJ2-1; TRBD2 matches at 8 bases. The CDR3 length is 12 residues. V trimming: 6 bases; J trimming: 5 bases; junction bases outside the gene matches: 3. Germline CDR1 reads DFQATT; CDR2 reads SNEGSKA (reference sequence).

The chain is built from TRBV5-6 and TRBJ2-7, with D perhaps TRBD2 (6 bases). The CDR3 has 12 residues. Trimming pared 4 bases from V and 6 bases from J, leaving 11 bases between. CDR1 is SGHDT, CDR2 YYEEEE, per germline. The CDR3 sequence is CASSLREAEQYF. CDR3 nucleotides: TGTGCCAGCAGCCTAAGGGAGGCCGAGCAGTACTTC.

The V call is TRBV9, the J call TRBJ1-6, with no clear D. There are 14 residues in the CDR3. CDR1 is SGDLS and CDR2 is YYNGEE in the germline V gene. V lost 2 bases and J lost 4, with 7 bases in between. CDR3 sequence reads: CASSVGDYNSPLHF. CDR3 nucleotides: TGTGCCAGCAGCGTCGGGGATTATAATTCACCCCTCCACTTT.

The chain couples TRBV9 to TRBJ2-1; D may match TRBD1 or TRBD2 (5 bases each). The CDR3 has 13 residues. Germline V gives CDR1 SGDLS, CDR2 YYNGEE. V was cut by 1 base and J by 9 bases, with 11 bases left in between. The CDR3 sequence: CASSVLEGPEQFF. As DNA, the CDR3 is TGTGCCAGCAGCGTACTCGAGGGGCCTGAGCAGTTCTTC.